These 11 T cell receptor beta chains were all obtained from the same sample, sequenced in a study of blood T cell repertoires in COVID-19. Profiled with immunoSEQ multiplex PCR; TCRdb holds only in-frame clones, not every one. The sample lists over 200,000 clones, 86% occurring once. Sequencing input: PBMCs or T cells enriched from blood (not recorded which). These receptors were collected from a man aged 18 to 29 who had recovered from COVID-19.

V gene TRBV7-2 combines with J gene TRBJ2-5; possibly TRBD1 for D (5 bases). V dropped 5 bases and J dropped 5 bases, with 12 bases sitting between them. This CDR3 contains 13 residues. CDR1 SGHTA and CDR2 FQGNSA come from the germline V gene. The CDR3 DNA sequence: TGTGCCAGCAGCATCGGACAATTGGAGACCCAGTACTTC. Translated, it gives CASSIGQLETQYF.

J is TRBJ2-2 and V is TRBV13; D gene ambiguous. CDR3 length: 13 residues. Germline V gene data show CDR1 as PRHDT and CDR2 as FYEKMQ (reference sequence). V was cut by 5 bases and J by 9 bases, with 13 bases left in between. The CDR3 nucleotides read TGTGCCAGCAGCCCTGCGACGGGTCGGGAGCTGTTTTTT. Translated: CASSPATGRELFF.

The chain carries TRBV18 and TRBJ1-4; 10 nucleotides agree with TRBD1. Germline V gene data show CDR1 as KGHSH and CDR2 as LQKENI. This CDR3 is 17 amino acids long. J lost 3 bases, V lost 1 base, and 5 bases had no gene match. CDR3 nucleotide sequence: TGTGCCAGCTCACCACAGACAGGGGGCATTTCTAATGAAAAACTGTTTTTT. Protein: CASSPQTGGISNEKLFF.

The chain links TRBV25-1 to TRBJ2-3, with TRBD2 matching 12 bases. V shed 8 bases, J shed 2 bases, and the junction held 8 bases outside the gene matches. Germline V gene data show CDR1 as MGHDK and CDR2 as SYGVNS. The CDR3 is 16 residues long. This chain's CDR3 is CASSTGLAGPTDTQYF. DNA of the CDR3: TGTGCCAGCTCTACCGGACTAGCGGGGCCCACAGATACGCAGTATTTT.

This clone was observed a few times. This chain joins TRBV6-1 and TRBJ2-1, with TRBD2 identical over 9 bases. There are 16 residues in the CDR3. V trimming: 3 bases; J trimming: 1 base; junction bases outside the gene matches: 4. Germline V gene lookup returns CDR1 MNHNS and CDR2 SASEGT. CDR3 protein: CASSEEAGGSYNEQFF. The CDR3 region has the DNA TGTGCCAGCAGTGAGGAGGCGGGAGGGTCCTACAATGAGCAGTTCTTC.

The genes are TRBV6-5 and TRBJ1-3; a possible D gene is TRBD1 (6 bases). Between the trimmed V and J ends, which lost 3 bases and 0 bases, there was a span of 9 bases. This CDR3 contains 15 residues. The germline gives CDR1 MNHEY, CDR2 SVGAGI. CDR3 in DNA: TGTGCCAGCAGTTATGGGGGCTACTCTGGAAACACCATATATTTT. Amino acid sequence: CASSYGGYSGNTIYF.

CDR3 nucleotide sequence: TGCGCCAGCAGCTTAAACGGGGTCGGGGGATCACCCCTCCACTTT. Its protein is CASSLNGVGGSPLHF. V is TRBV5-1 and J is TRBJ1-6, with a tentative D call TRBD1 (5 bases). The CDR3 has 15 amino acids. V was pared by 2 bases and J by 10 bases, with 16 bases between. Germline assignment: CDR1 SGHRS and CDR2 YFSETQ.

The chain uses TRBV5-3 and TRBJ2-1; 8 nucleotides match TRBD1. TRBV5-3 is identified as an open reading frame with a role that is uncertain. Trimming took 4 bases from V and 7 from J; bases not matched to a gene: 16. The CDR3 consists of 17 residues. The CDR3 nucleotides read TGTGCCAGAAGCCGAACTCCGAAGGACAGGGTAGGGAATGAGCAGTTCTTC. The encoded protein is CARSRTPKDRVGNEQFF.

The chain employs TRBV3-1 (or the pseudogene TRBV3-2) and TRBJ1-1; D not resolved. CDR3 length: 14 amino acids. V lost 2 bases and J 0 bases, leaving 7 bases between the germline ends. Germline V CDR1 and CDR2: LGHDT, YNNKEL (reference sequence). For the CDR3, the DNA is TGTGCCAGCAGCCAAACAGCCTTGAACACTGAAGCTTTCTTT. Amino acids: CASSQTALNTEAFF.

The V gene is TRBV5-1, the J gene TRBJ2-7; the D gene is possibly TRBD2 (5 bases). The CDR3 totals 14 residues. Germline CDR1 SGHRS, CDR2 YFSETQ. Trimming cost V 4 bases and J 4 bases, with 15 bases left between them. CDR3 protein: CASSPRKLGYEQYF. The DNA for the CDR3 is TGCGCCAGCAGCCCCCGGAAACTAGGATACGAGCAGTACTTC.

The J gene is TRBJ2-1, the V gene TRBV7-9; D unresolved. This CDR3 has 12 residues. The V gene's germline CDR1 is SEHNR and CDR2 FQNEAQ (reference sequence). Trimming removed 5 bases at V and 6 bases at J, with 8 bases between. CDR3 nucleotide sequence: TGTGCCAGCAGCCTTAGCCGCAATGAGCAGTTCTTC. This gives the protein CASSLSRNEQFF.